These 32 T cell receptor beta chains came from one sample sequenced in a study of beta chain features in type 1 diabetes. Of the isolated RNA, all was reverse transcribed, and so the sequenced material was expressed TCRB transcripts. Assay: immunoSEQ multiplex PCR; the TCRdb copy retains only in-frame clones and omits some. This table has roughly 240,000 clones, 11% to 15% appearing once. What was sequenced was naive CD4+ T cells from blood. Every receptor here comes from a woman aged 40 to 50 in good health.

For this clone: One junction end does not reproduce the germline sequence, and a read error may be involved. This chain joins TRBV7-7 and TRBJ2-5; the match to TRBD2 covers 13 bases. The CDR3 sequence is 14 residues long. Germline CDR1 reads SSHAT; CDR2 reads FNYEAQ (reference sequence). CDR3 sequence reads: CASSKTSGGETQYF. CDR3 coding DNA: TGTGCTAGCAGCAAGACTAGCGGGGGGGAGACCCAGTACTTC.

The table lists this clone with a few counts. The V gene is TRBV5-1, the J gene TRBJ1-3; D perhaps matches TRBD1 (6 bases). Germline lookup yields CDR1 SGHRS and CDR2 YFSETQ. Trimming cost V 4 bases and J 0 bases, with 14 bases left between them. CDR3 length: 16 amino acids. CDR3 loop: CASSRDTYSSGNTIYF. As DNA, the CDR3 is TGCGCCAGCAGCCGGGACACCTACAGCTCTGGAAACACCATATATTTT.

J is TRBJ2-1 and V is TRBV10-2; D might be TRBD1 (5 bases). The germline CDR1 and CDR2 sequences are WSHSY and SAAADI. With 10 bases removed from V and 0 bases from J, the gap between germline ends came to 16 bases. The CDR3 is 15 amino acids. The CDR3 region is CATFPGASSYNEQFF. The CDR3 region has the DNA TGCGCCACCTTCCCTGGGGCGAGCTCCTACAATGAGCAGTTCTTC.

V and J are TRBV7-2 and TRBJ1-6; 7 nucleotides line up with TRBD1. The CDR3 extends over 15 amino acids. Losses at the gene ends were 3 bases for V and 5 bases for J; bases not matched to a gene: 4. Germline CDR1 is SGHTA and CDR2 is FQGNSA. CDR3 region: CASSFVTGNNSPLHF. The CDR3 DNA sequence: TGTGCCAGCAGCTTCGTGACAGGGAATAATTCACCCCTCCACTTT.

The gene calls are TRBV2 and TRBJ1-2; no clear D gene. This CDR3 region has 11 residues. CDR1 is SNHLY and CDR2 is FYNNEI in the germline V gene. The V end lost 7 bases, the J end lost 2 bases, and 5 bases lay between the germline ends. The CDR3 here is CASTGNYGYTF. Here the CDR3 DNA reads TGTGCCAGCACAGGAAACTATGGCTACACCTTC.

This chain joins TRBV27 and TRBJ2-3; 13 nucleotides agree with TRBD2. With V trimmed by 5 bases and J by 1 base, 12 bases remained unmatched. This CDR3 region has 19 residues. Germline values: CDR1 MNHEY, CDR2 SMNVEV (reference sequence). As DNA, the CDR3 is TGTGCCAGCAGTCAATCCCGACTAGCGGGGGGTGTGGGCACAGATACGCAGTATTTT. As protein: CASSQSRLAGGVGTDTQYF.

This clone has just a few counts. V usage is TRBV29-1 and J usage is TRBJ2-5, with TRBD1 matching over 7 bases. This CDR3 spans 13 amino acids. Germline trimming cut 3 bases from V and 5 bases from J; bases unmatched to any gene: 6. Germline V gives CDR1 SQVTM, CDR2 ANQGSEA. The CDR3 here is CSVDGTEGETQYF. CDR3 bases: TGCAGCGTTGATGGGACAGAGGGGGAGACCCAGTACTTC.

This clone was recorded a few times. The rearrangement links TRBV12-5 to TRBJ2-4, with 9 nucleotides matching TRBD2. This CDR3 is built from 13 residues. From germline, CDR1 is LGHNT and CDR2 FRNRAP. V shed 5 bases and J 9 bases; nucleotides not matched to a gene: 5. The CDR3 loop is CASGSGGWGIQYF. The CDR3 coding sequence is TGTGCTAGTGGTAGCGGGGGGTGGGGCATTCAGTACTTC.

This clone was observed a handful of times. V gene TRBV29-1 combines with J gene TRBJ2-1, with TRBD1 matching 8 bases. Germline assignment: CDR1 SQVTM and CDR2 ANQGSEA. The CDR3 spans 14 residues. The V gene end was trimmed by 2 bases and the J gene end by 8 bases; junction bases not matched to a gene: 8. The CDR3, as DNA: TGCAGCGTTGAACTTTGGACAGGGTCGCATGAGCAGTTCTTC. Residues: CSVELWTGSHEQFF.

This clone was detected only a few times. The chain couples TRBV6-1 to TRBJ1-2; D is unclear. The ends were cut back, 0 bases at V and 8 bases at J, with 7 bases in the middle. This CDR3 is 12 amino acids long. Germline V lookup: CDR1 MNHNS, CDR2 SASEGT. The DNA for the CDR3 is TGTGCCAGCAGTGAAGCGGTTGGCGGCTACACCTTC. As protein: CASSEAVGGYTF.

The chain couples TRBV6-6 to TRBJ1-4, with TRBD1 matching over 7 bases. The CDR3 is made up of 15 amino acids. V was clipped by 5 bases and J by 3 bases; unmatched bases: 6. The germline V gene has CDR1 MNHNY and CDR2 SVGAGI (reference sequence). CDR3 sequence (DNA): TGTGCCAGCAGTGGACGGGGACAGCCTAATGAAAAACTGTTTTTT. Translation gives CASSGRGQPNEKLFF.

In its sample, this clone was seen a few times. The chain combines TRBV15 with TRBJ2-5, with D tentatively TRBD2 (6 bases). This CDR3 is 13 amino acids long. V lost 6 bases to trimming and J lost 3 bases, with 11 bases between them. Germline loops: CDR1 LNHNV, CDR2 YYDKDF (reference sequence). CDR3: CATSIGGEETQYF. CDR3 DNA sequence: TGTGCCACCAGTATCGGGGGTGAAGAGACCCAGTACTTC. The full variable domain, its missing parts supplied by reference TRBV15 and TRBJ2-5, is DAMVIQNPRYQVTQFGKPVTLSCSQTLNHNVMYWYQQKSSQAPKLLFHYYDKDFNNEADTPDNFQSRRPNTSFCFLDIRSPGLGDTAMYLCATSIGGEETQYFGPGTRLLVL.

The chain recombines TRBV5-4 with TRBJ2-2, with 12 bases aligning to TRBD2. V dropped 7 bases and J dropped 6; count of bases not matched to a gene: 10. Germline V lookup: CDR1 SGHNT, CDR2 YYREEE (reference sequence). This CDR3 comprises 16 residues. CDR3: CASSPSSGGVAGELFF. The CDR3, as DNA: TGTGCCAGCTCCCCCTCTAGCGGGGGGGTGGCCGGGGAGCTGTTTTTT.

The V gene is TRBV5-1, the J gene TRBJ2-3, with 9 nucleotides matching TRBD2. V lost 2 bases, J lost 3 bases, and 19 bases stayed unmatched. This CDR3 has 20 residues. Germline values: CDR1 SGHRS, CDR2 YFSETQ. CDR3 DNA: TGCGCCAGCAGCTTTATCGGGCAGCGGGGGGCCAGTTTAGGTACAGATACGCAGTATTTT. Protein: CASSFIGQRGASLGTDTQYF.

This sequence joins TRBV18 and TRBJ2-7; the D is unclear. The CDR3 extends over 14 amino acids. V shed 3 bases and J shed 5 bases, with 14 bases lying between them. The germline CDR1 and CDR2 sequences are KGHSH and LQKENI. The DNA for the CDR3 is TGTGCCAGCTCACCTCCAGGCCCCAAGGACGAGCAGTACTTC. It translates to CASSPPGPKDEQYF.

J is TRBJ2-5 and V is TRBV6-6; 8 positions match TRBD2. The CDR3 has 15 amino acids. Trimming at V came to 2 bases and at J to 5 bases, leaving 7 bases not matched to a gene. The germline V gene encodes CDR1 MNHNY and CDR2 SVGAGI (reference sequence). CDR3 DNA sequence: TGTGCCAGCAGTTACCCGACTAGCGCGCGGGAGACCCAGTACTTC. It encodes CASSYPTSARETQYF.

J is TRBJ2-3 and V is TRBV12-5; the D gene is possibly TRBD1 (6 bases). The CDR3 length is 16 residues. With 3 bases removed from V and 1 base from J, the gap between germline ends came to 14 bases. Germline CDR1 and CDR2: LGHNT and FRNRAP. In DNA, the CDR3 is TGTGCTAGTGGTTTATTTCAGGGGTTTGGCACAGATACGCAGTATTTT. It translates to CASGLFQGFGTDTQYF.

The V call is TRBV18, the J call TRBJ2-2, with a possible D match to TRBD1 (5 bases). Deletions cut 3 bases from V and 6 bases from J, with 11 bases between. Germline loops: CDR1 KGHSH, CDR2 LQKENI. This CDR3 region has 14 residues. CDR3 amino acids: CASSPAQGAGELFF. Written as DNA, the CDR3 is TGTGCCAGCTCACCCGCCCAGGGCGCCGGGGAGCTGTTTTTT.

The chain couples TRBV7-2 to TRBJ2-1, with TRBD2 identical over 11 bases. CDR3 size: 18 residues. CDR1 and CDR2 (germline): SGHTA, FQGNSA. V shed 4 bases and J 8 bases; nucleotides not matched to a gene: 16. The CDR3 sequence: CASSWTMTSGDVSYEQFF. For the CDR3, the DNA is TGTGCCAGCAGCTGGACGATGACTAGCGGGGATGTCTCGTATGAGCAGTTCTTC.

This chain links TRBV10-3 with TRBJ2-3; 12 bases fit TRBD2. The CDR3 extends over 18 amino acids. Trimming cost V 3 bases and J 4 bases; bases outside gene matches: 11. Germline CDR1 is ENHRY and CDR2 is SYGVKD. CDR3 loop: CAISDRLAGGPNPDTQYF. CDR3 bases: TGTGCCATCAGTGACAGGCTAGCGGGGGGGCCGAATCCAGATACGCAGTATTTT.

This clone appeared many times. J is TRBJ2-3 and V is TRBV7-9; TRBD1 is a possible D gene (6 bases). This CDR3 comprises 15 residues. Germline CDR1 and CDR2: SEHNR and FQNEAQ (reference sequence). The germline V and J ends were trimmed by 6 bases and 3 bases, with 16 bases remaining between them. CDR3 in amino acids: CASSLSAGQTDTQYF. CDR3 nucleotides: TGTGCCAGCAGTCTAAGCGCCGGACAGACAGATACGCAGTATTTT.

This chain links TRBV10-3 with TRBJ1-2; 8 nucleotides agree with TRBD1. V trimming: 11 bases; J trimming: 5 bases; junction bases outside the gene matches: 13. Germline V gene data show CDR1 as ENHRY and CDR2 as SYGVKD. The CDR3 contains 14 residues. The CDR3 bases are TGTGCCGGGGCAGGGGGCCTAGTGGGATATGGCTACACCTTC. Protein product: CAGAGGLVGYGYTF.

This chain uses TRBV4-2 with TRBJ2-2, with TRBD2 identical over 7 bases. Germline CDR1 is LGHNA and CDR2 is YNFKEQ. The CDR3 has 17 residues. J was trimmed by 1 base and V by 1 base; bases with no gene match: 6. CDR3 residues: CASSQVGLAENTGELFF. In DNA, the CDR3 is TGTGCCAGCAGCCAAGTAGGGCTAGCGGAGAACACCGGGGAGCTGTTTTTT.

A few counts support this clone. V and J are TRBV19 and TRBJ2-7, with 9 bases that match TRBD2. The V and J ends lost 5 bases and 6 bases, in that order; junction bases with no gene match: 2. Germline CDR1 reads LNHDA; CDR2 reads SQIVND (reference sequence). The CDR3 totals 12 residues. As DNA, the CDR3 is TGTGCCAGTAGTCCTAGCGGGGTCGAGCAGTACTTC. Translating it yields CASSPSGVEQYF.

DNA for the CDR3: TGTGCCAGCAGTAACGACAGGGGCGGTGGCTACACCTTC. Protein product: CASSNDRGGGYTF. The chain links TRBV11-2 to TRBJ1-2; TRBD1 agrees at 8 bases. Germline values: CDR1 SGHAT, CDR2 FQNNGV. This CDR3 region has 13 residues. V trimming: 6 bases; J trimming: 7 bases; junction bases outside the gene matches: 7.

This clone came up a few times. The chain has TRBV27 and TRBJ2-5; perhaps TRBD1 as D (7 bases). The CDR3 length is 15 residues. Germline CDR1 and CDR2: MNHEY and SMNVEV (reference sequence). The germline V and J ends were trimmed by 9 bases and 4 bases, with 21 bases remaining between them. CDR3 residues: CASARGDREVETQYF. CDR3 nucleotides: TGTGCCAGTGCACGGGGTGACAGGGAGGTAGAGACCCAGTACTTC.

The chain couples TRBV18 to TRBJ2-5, with 11 bases matching TRBD2. Trimming removed 11 bases from V and 2 bases from J; junction bases left unmatched: 4. This CDR3 region has 13 residues. Per the germline V gene, CDR1 is KGHSH and CDR2 is LQKENI. DNA of the CDR3: TGTGCCGGGACTAGCGGACAACAAGAGACCCAGTACTTC. It encodes CAGTSGQQETQYF.

The chain has TRBV7-2 and TRBJ1-2; 7 nucleotides match TRBD1. This CDR3 has 15 amino acids. Germline V gene data show CDR1 as SGHTA and CDR2 as FQGNSA. V lost 1 base and J lost 1; bases outside the gene matches: 3. Written as DNA, the CDR3 is TGTGCCAGCAGCTTAGGTCCAGGGGGTAACTATGGCTACACCTTC. Amino acid sequence: CASSLGPGGNYGYTF.

This sequence joins TRBV7-9 and TRBJ1-5, with TRBD1 matching 10 bases. From germline, CDR1 is SEHNR and CDR2 FQNEAQ (reference sequence). The ends lost 5 bases at V and 2 bases at J; junction bases unmatched: 9. The CDR3 is 17 residues long. This CDR3 reads CASSPSPGTGGNQPQHF. CDR3 nucleotide sequence: TGTGCCAGCAGCCCAAGTCCCGGGACAGGGGGCAATCAGCCCCAGCATTTT.

There are a few counts of this clone. The chain is built from TRBV5-1 and TRBJ1-5; tentative D call: TRBD1 (5 bases). The CDR3 is 16 amino acids. Trimming stripped 4 bases from V and 5 bases from J, with 19 bases between. Germline values: CDR1 SGHRS, CDR2 YFSETQ. This chain's CDR3 is CASSPDPTGTYQPQHF. Here the CDR3 DNA reads TGCGCCAGCAGCCCGGACCCCACAGGAACCTATCAGCCCCAGCATTTT.

The CDR3 DNA sequence: TGCGCCAGCAGCCAAGATCTTGCGGGGGAGCAGTTCTTC. Its translation: CASSQDLAGEQFF. The genes are TRBV4-3 and TRBJ2-1, with a tentative D call TRBD2 (6 bases). V gave up 0 bases and J gave up 10 bases, with 10 bases separating them. Germline values: CDR1 LGHNA, CDR2 YSLEER. The CDR3 runs to 13 residues.

This clone appeared a few times. This chain links TRBV10-3 with TRBJ2-1; possible D gene TRBD2, 7 bases. The V end lost 2 bases, the J end lost 9 bases, and 20 bases lay between the germline ends. The CDR3 runs to 16 residues. CDR1 and CDR2 (germline): ENHRY, SYGVKD. The CDR3 DNA is TGTGCCATCAGTGAGCGGGGGGTCAAGGGGACACCTGAGCAGTTCTTC. This sequence encodes CAISERGVKGTPEQFF.